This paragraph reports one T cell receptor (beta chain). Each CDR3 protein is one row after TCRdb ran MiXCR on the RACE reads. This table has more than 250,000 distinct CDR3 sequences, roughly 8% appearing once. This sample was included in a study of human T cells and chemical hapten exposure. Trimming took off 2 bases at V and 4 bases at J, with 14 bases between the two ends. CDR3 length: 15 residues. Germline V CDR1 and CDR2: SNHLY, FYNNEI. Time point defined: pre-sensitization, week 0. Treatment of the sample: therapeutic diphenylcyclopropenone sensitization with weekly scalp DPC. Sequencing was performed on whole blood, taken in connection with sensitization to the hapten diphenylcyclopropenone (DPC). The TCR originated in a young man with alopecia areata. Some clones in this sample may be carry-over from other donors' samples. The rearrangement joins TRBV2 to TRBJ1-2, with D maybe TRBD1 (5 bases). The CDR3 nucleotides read TGTGCCAGCAGTGAAAGTCGGGGGACTAGCTATGGCTACACCTTC. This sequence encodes CASSESRGTSYGYTF.